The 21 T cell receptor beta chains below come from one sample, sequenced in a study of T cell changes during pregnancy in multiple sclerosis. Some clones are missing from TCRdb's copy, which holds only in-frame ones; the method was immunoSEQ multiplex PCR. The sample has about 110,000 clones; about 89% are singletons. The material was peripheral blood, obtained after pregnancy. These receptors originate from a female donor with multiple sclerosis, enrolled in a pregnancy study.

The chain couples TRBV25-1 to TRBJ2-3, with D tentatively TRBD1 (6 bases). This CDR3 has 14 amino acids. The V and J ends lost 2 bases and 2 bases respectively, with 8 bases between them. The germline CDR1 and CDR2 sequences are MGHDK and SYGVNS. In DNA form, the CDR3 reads TGTGCCAGCAGTGAAGGACAGCTCACAGATACGCAGTATTTT. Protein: CASSEGQLTDTQYF.

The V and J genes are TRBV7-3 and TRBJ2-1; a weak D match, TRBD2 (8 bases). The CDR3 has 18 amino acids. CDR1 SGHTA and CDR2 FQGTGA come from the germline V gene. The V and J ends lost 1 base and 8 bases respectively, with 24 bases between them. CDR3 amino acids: CASSLKPSLAGTGDEQFF. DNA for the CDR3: TGTGCCAGCAGCTTAAAGCCATCGCTAGCGGGTACAGGGGATGAGCAGTTCTTC.

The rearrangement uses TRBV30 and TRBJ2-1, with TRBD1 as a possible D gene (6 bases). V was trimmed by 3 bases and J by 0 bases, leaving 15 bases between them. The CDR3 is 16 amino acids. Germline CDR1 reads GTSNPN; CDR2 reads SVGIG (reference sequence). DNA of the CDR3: TGTGCCTGGAGGGCTCAGGGGTACAGCTCCTACAATGAGCAGTTCTTC. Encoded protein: CAWRAQGYSSYNEQFF.

DNA for the CDR3: TGTGCCAGCAGTGAAGGACAGGGTTTTGGAGAGACCCAGTACTTC. Its protein product is CASSEGQGFGETQYF. The J gene is TRBJ2-5, the V gene TRBV6-1; 7 bases align to TRBD1. Germline V CDR1 and CDR2: MNHNS, SASEGT. Trimming removed 1 base from V and 4 bases from J; junction bases left unmatched: 6. The CDR3 extends over 15 amino acids.

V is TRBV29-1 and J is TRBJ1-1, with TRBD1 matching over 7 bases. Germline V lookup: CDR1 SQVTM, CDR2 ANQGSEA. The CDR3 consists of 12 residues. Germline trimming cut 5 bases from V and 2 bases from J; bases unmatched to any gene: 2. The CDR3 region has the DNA TGCAGCGTTAGGGGGCCAAACACTGAAGCTTTCTTT. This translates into CSVRGPNTEAFF.

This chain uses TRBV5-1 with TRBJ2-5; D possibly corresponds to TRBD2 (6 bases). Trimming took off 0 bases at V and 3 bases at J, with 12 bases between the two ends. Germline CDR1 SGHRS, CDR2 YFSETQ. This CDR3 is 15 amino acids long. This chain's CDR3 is CASSLAGGVEETQYF. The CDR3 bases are TGCGCCAGCAGCTTGGCCGGGGGTGTGGAAGAGACCCAGTACTTC.

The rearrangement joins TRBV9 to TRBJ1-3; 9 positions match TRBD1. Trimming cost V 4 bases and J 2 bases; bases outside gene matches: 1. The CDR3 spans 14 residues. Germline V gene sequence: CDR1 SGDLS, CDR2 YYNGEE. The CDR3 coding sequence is TGTGCCAGCAGCCGGACAGGGGCTGGAAACACCATATATTTT. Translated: CASSRTGAGNTIYF.

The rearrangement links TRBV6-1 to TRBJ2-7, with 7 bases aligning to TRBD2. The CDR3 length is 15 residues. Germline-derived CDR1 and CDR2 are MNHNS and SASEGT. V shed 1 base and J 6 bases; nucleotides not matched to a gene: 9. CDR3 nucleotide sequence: TGTGCCAGCAGTGAAGAAGGGCTGGGGAGGGGCGAGCAGTACTTC. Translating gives CASSEEGLGRGEQYF.

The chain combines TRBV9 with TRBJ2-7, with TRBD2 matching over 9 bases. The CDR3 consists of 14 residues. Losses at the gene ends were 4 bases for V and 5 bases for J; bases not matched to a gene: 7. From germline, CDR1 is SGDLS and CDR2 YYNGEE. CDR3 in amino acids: CASSLSGGPDEQYF. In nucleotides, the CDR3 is TGTGCCAGCAGCCTCAGCGGGGGGCCCGACGAGCAGTACTTC.

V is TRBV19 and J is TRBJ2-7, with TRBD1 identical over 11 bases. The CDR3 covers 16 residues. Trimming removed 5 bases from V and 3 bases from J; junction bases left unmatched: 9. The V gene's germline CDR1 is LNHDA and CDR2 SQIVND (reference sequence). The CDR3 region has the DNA TGTGCCAGTAGTCCGTCGGACAGGGGGCTTCTCTACGAGCAGTACTTC. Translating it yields CASSPSDRGLLYEQYF.

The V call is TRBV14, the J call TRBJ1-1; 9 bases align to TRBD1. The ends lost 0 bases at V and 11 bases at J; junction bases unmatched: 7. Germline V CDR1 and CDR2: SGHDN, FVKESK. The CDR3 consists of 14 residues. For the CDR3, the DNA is TGTGCCAGCAGCCAAGACCGGGGACAGGGACGGGCTTTCTTT. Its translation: CASSQDRGQGRAFF.

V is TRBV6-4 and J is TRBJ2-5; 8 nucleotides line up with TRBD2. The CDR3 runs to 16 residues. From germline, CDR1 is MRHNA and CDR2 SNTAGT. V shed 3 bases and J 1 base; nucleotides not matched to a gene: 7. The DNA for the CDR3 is TGTGCCAGCAGTGAGCTGGCAGCGGGGGTCCAAGAGACCCAGTACTTC. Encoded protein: CASSELAAGVQETQYF.

CDR3 protein: CASSPHWTGSGNTIYF. In nucleotides, the CDR3 is TGTGCCAGCAGCCCCCACTGGACAGGCTCTGGAAACACCATATATTTT. The J gene is TRBJ1-3, the V gene TRBV9, with 7 bases lining up with TRBD1. This CDR3 is built from 16 residues. CDR1 is SGDLS and CDR2 is YYNGEE in the germline V gene. The junction had 7 bases not matched to a gene; V was cut back by 4 bases and J by 0 bases.

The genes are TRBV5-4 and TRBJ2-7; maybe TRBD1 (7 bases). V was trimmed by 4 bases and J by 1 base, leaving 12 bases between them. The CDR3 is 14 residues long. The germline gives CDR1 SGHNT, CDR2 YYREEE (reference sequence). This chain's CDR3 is CASSRQGLSYEQYF. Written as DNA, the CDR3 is TGTGCCAGCAGCCGACAGGGACTGTCCTACGAGCAGTACTTC.

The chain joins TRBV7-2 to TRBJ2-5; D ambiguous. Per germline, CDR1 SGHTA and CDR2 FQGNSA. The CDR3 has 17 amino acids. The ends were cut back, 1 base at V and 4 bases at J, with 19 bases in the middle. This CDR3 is CASSLGRRLNVRETQYF. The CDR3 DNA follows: TGTGCCAGCAGCTTAGGGAGACGGTTAAACGTACGAGAGACCCAGTACTTC.

The DNA of the CDR3 is TGTGCCAGCAACGTCGGACAGGGGGTCTCCTACGAGCAGTACTTC. Translating gives CASNVGQGVSYEQYF. The rearrangement links TRBV6-6 to TRBJ2-7, with 10 bases that match TRBD1. The CDR3 runs to 15 residues. Germline V gene lookup returns CDR1 MNHNY and CDR2 SVGAGI (reference sequence). Unmatched junction bases numbered 6, after V lost 7 bases and J lost 0 bases.

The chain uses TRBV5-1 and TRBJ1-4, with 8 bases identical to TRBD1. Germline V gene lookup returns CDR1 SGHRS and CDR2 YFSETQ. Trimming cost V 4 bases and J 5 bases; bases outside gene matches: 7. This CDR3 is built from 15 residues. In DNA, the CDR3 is TGCGCCAGCAGCACGGACAGGGTGAGGAATGAAAAACTGTTTTTT. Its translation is CASSTDRVRNEKLFF.

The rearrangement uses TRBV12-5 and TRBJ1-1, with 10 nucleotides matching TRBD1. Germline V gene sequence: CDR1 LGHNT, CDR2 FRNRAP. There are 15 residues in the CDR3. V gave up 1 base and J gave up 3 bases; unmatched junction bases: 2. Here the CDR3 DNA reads TGTGCTAGTGGTTTGGGACAGGGGGCGGACACTGAAGCTTTCTTT. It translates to CASGLGQGADTEAFF.

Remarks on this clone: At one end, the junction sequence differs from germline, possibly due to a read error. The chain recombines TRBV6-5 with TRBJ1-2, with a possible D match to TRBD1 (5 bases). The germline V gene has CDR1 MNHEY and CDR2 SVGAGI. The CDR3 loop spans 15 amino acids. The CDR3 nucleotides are TGTGCCAGCAGCTACTGGGGGGAAGGGGCCTATGGCTACACCTTC. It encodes CASSYWGEGAYGYTF.

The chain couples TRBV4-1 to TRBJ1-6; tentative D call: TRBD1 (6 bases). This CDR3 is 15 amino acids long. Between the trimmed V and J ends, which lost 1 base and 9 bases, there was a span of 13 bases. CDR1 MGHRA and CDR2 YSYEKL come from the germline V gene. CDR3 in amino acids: CASSQGTVIVSPLHF. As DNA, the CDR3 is TGCGCCAGCAGCCAAGGGACAGTTATAGTTTCACCCCTCCACTTT.

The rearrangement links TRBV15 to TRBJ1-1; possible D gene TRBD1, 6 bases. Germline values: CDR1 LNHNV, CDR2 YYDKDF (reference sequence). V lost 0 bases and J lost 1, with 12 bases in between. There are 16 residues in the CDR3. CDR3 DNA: TGTGCCACCAGCAGAGATTGGAGGGGGGGGAACACTGAAGCTTTCTTT. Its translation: CATSRDWRGGNTEAFF.